The 8 T cell receptor beta chains presented below share a single source sample, sequenced in a study of shared clonotypes between healthy human individuals. Assay used: immunoSEQ multiplex PCR; TCRdb lists only in-frame clones, some missing. The table lists around 2.3 million clones, roughly 95% of them singletons. The sample comprised naive CD4+ T cells sorted from blood. Described subset: CD45RA+ positively selected. The source of these receptors is a man aged 18 to 35 in good health.

The chain couples TRBV5-4 to TRBJ2-3; 12 bases agree with TRBD2. The CDR3 totals 16 residues. The V gene end was trimmed by 5 bases and the J gene end by 3 bases; junction bases not matched to a gene: 7. Germline assignment: CDR1 SGHNT and CDR2 YYREEE (reference sequence). The CDR3 DNA sequence: TGTGCCAGCAGTCGAACTAGCGGGGGGCAGACAGATACGCAGTATTTT. Protein product: CASSRTSGGQTDTQYF.

Here the CDR3 reads CASSPTPGLNTEAFF. As DNA, the CDR3 is TGTGCCAGCTCACCAACGCCCGGGTTGAACACTGAAGCTTTCTTT. The V call is TRBV18, the J call TRBJ1-1, with D hard to call. Looked up from germline, CDR1 is KGHSH and CDR2 is LQKENI. Trimming cost V 2 bases and J 0 bases, with 10 bases left between them. The CDR3 is 15 residues long.

This chain joins TRBV5-1 and TRBJ2-7, with TRBD2 identical over 10 bases. J lost 2 bases, V lost 3 bases, and 5 bases had no gene match. CDR3 length equals 15 residues. Germline loops: CDR1 SGHRS, CDR2 YFSETQ. CDR3 sequence: CASSYSSGGTYEQYF. The CDR3 DNA sequence: TGCGCCAGCAGCTACTCTAGCGGGGGAACCTACGAGCAGTACTTC.

The chain is built from TRBV30 and TRBJ1-4, with TRBD1 as a possible D gene (5 bases). Between the trimmed V and J ends, which lost 4 bases and 4 bases, there was a span of 19 bases. Per germline, CDR1 GTSNPN and CDR2 SVGIG (reference sequence). CDR3 length: 16 residues. The CDR3 bases are TGTGCCTGGACCGCCTCGGGGCCGGCCCTTAATGAAAAACTGTTTTTT. Protein: CAWTASGPALNEKLFF.

In its sample, this clone was seen once. DNA for the CDR3: TGTGCCAGCAGACTCGGACTAGCGGGAAATGAGCAGTTCTTC. Residues: CASRLGLAGNEQFF. The chain employs TRBV6-5 and TRBJ2-1; the match to TRBD2 covers 12 bases. With V trimmed by 6 bases and J by 7 bases, 4 bases remained unmatched. This CDR3 comprises 14 residues. CDR1 is MNHEY, CDR2 SVGAGI, per germline.

The V and J genes are TRBV6-6 and TRBJ2-1; 8 bases fit TRBD1. The CDR3 consists of 14 residues. Trimming cost V 8 bases and J 6 bases; bases outside gene matches: 9. CDR1 and CDR2 from the germline V gene are MNHNY and SVGAGI (reference sequence). The CDR3 region has the DNA TGTGCCAGCCTTAACAGGGGGTTGAGCAATGAGCAGTTCTTC. This sequence encodes CASLNRGLSNEQFF.

This rearrangement joins TRBV6-5 to TRBJ2-7, with TRBD2 identical over 14 bases. V was pared by 5 bases and J by 4 bases, with 4 bases of the junction left unmatched. CDR1 and CDR2 from the germline V gene are MNHEY and SVGAGI. The CDR3 runs to 15 residues. CDR3 sequence reads: CASSATSGGVYEQYF. The CDR3 region has the DNA TGTGCCAGCAGTGCGACTAGCGGGGGGGTGTACGAGCAGTACTTC.

This chain uses TRBV27 with TRBJ2-3; 11 bases align to TRBD2. The CDR3 totals 16 residues. Trimming cost V 4 bases and J 1 base; bases outside gene matches: 4. The germline gives CDR1 MNHEY, CDR2 SMNVEV (reference sequence). CDR3 nucleotide sequence: TGTGCCAGCAGTTCTCGACTAGCGGGACGCACAGATACGCAGTATTTT. This gives the protein CASSSRLAGRTDTQYF.